What follows are 6 T cell receptor beta chains derived from one specimen sequenced in a study of brain metastases from non-small cell lung cancer. Measured with immunoSEQ multiplex PCR; TCRdb has only the in-frame clones, and not every one. The sample consists of 3,500 to 5,500 clones, more than 70% of them appearing once. Material: tissue from a brain metastasis. The source of these receptors is a donor over 35 with non-small cell lung cancer.

As concerns this clone: Other DNA sequences of this sample code for an identical CDR3. The gene calls are TRBV27 and TRBJ1-5, with D perhaps TRBD1 (5 bases). The ends were cut back, 3 bases at V and 7 bases at J, with 10 bases in the middle. The CDR3 has 13 amino acids. The V gene's germline CDR1 is MNHEY and CDR2 SMNVEV (reference sequence). In nucleotides, the CDR3 is TGTGCCAGCAGTTTTGGGGGGGGACAGCCCCAGCATTTT. Translating gives CASSFGGGQPQHF.

The chain joins TRBV6-4 to TRBJ2-3; 8 nucleotides agree with TRBD1. The V segment lost 0 bases and the J segment 5 bases; nucleotides outside the gene matches: 1. Germline V lookup: CDR1 MRHNA, CDR2 SNTAGT. This CDR3 comprises 14 residues. The CDR3 spells CASSDSTGGDTQYF. For the CDR3, the DNA is TGTGCCAGCAGTGACTCCACAGGGGGAGATACGCAGTATTTT.

This rearrangement joins TRBV5-4 to TRBJ1-2; no clear D. The V end lost 2 bases, the J end lost 4 bases, and 9 bases lay between the germline ends. The germline gives CDR1 SGHNT, CDR2 YYREEE (reference sequence). This CDR3 region has 13 residues. CDR3 nucleotides: TGTGCCAGCAGCTTTGGGTATTCCTATGGCTACACCTTC. Residues: CASSFGYSYGYTF.

The chain employs TRBV19 and TRBJ2-7, with a weak D call TRBD2 (6 bases). The ends were cut back, 10 bases at V and 7 bases at J, with 17 bases in the middle. The CDR3 consists of 12 residues. Germline V gene lookup returns CDR1 LNHDA and CDR2 SQIVND (reference sequence). CDR3 nucleotide sequence: TGTGCCACCCGAGGTGGGCGGGGTGAGCAGTACTTC. Its translation is CATRGGRGEQYF.

The gene calls are TRBV7-6 and TRBJ1-6, with a possible D match to TRBD1 (5 bases). Germline V CDR1 and CDR2: SGHVS, FNYEAQ. This CDR3 region has 17 residues. Trimming removed 4 bases from V and 7 bases from J, with 20 bases in between. This CDR3 reads CASSSGRMAGRNSPLHF. CDR3 sequence (DNA): TGTGCCAGCAGCTCGGGTCGAATGGCAGGGAGGAATTCACCCCTCCACTTT.

This clone was recorded once. This chain joins TRBV7-2 and TRBJ2-1, with D maybe TRBD2 (6 bases). This CDR3 has 14 amino acids. V shed 4 bases and J shed 9 bases, with 16 bases lying between them. Per the germline V gene, CDR1 is SGHTA and CDR2 is FQGNSA. This CDR3 is CASSSGGRGTEQFF. The DNA for the CDR3 is TGTGCCAGCAGCTCTGGAGGGCGTGGGACTGAGCAGTTCTTC.